Below are 21 T cell receptor beta chains sequenced from a single sample in a study of blood T cell repertoires in COVID-19. Measured with immunoSEQ multiplex PCR; TCRdb has only the in-frame clones, and not every one. The sample has 78,000 or so clones, about four fifths seen once; the top ten hold 9% to 10%. Material: peripheral blood. The origin of the receptors is a human donor in a cohort sampled during active COVID-19.

The chain recombines TRBV6-2 or TRBV6-3 with TRBJ2-1; 8 nucleotides align to TRBD2. CDR3 length equals 15 residues. The ends lost 5 bases at V and 9 bases at J; junction bases unmatched: 12. Germline CDR1 and CDR2: MNHEY and SVGEGT. The CDR3 region has the DNA TGTGCCAGCAGTCCCCGGGGGGGACCGAGGGGTGAGCAGTTCTTC. It is translated as CASSPRGGPRGEQFF.

The V call is TRBV3-1 (or the pseudogene TRBV3-2), the J call TRBJ2-6, with TRBD2 matching 10 bases. The germline V gene encodes CDR1 LGHDT and CDR2 YNNKEL (reference sequence). There are 18 residues in the CDR3. After removal of 4 bases from V and 3 bases from J, the junction contained 9 bases not matched to a gene. The CDR3 reads CASSLSGASGGGANVLTF. The CDR3, as DNA: TGTGCCAGCAGCCTCTCGGGGGCTAGCGGGGGTGGGGCCAACGTCCTGACTTTC.

V is TRBV3-1 (or the pseudogene TRBV3-2) and J is TRBJ1-6, with D unresolved. Germline V gene data show CDR1 as LGHDT and CDR2 as YNNKEL (reference sequence). The CDR3 contains 15 residues. Trimming removed 4 bases at V and 0 bases at J, with 7 bases between. CDR3 DNA: TGTGCCAGCAGCCTAATCGGCTCCTATAATTCACCCCTCCACTTT. Protein: CASSLIGSYNSPLHF.

V is TRBV19 and J is TRBJ2-3, with unresolved D. Germline V CDR1 and CDR2: LNHDA, SQIVND (reference sequence). This CDR3 is 16 amino acids long. V was pared by 1 base and J by 0 bases, with 11 bases between. The CDR3: CASSIGAGRSTDTQYF. CDR3 DNA sequence: TGTGCCAGTAGTATAGGGGCAGGCCGGAGCACAGATACGCAGTATTTT.

This chain links TRBV19 with TRBJ2-3; 9 bases agree with TRBD2. Germline lookup yields CDR1 LNHDA and CDR2 SQIVND (reference sequence). V dropped 6 bases and J dropped 1; count of bases not matched to a gene: 5. The CDR3 length is 15 residues. Here the CDR3 reads CASRTSGRGTDTQYF. CDR3 nucleotide sequence: TGTGCCAGTAGGACTAGCGGACGGGGCACAGATACGCAGTATTTT.

This clone was counted a single time. This same CDR3 is encoded by further DNA sequences in the sample. The rearrangement links TRBV3-1 (or the pseudogene TRBV3-2) to TRBJ1-5; D is uncertain. The CDR3 sequence is 13 residues long. The ends were cut back, 4 bases at V and 4 bases at J, with 8 bases in the middle. Germline V CDR1 and CDR2: LGHDT, YNNKEL (reference sequence). The CDR3 reads CASSPPGNQPQHF. The CDR3 DNA is TGTGCCAGCAGCCCCCCGGGGAATCAGCCCCAGCATTTT.

J is TRBJ1-1 and V is TRBV11-2; D perhaps matches TRBD1 (6 bases). In germline, CDR1 is SGHAT, CDR2 FQNNGV. V shed 6 bases and J shed 10 bases, with 12 bases lying between them. The CDR3 sequence is 11 residues long. In nucleotides, the CDR3 is TGTGCCAGCAGTCAGGGGATAGGAGCTTTCTTT. This gives the protein CASSQGIGAFF.

The chain is built from TRBV7-9 and TRBJ1-2; D remains ambiguous. The germline CDR1 and CDR2 sequences are SEHNR and FQNEAQ (reference sequence). V lost 1 base, J lost 6 bases, and 3 bases lay in between. CDR3 length: 11 amino acids. This CDR3 reads CASSLGDGYTF. In nucleotides, the CDR3 is TGTGCCAGCAGCTTAGGCGATGGCTACACCTTC.

The rearrangement links TRBV2 to TRBJ1-1, with TRBD1 matching over 9 bases. The trim removed 5 bases at V and 3 bases at J, leaving 4 bases unmatched. This CDR3 spans 14 amino acids. Germline lookup yields CDR1 SNHLY and CDR2 FYNNEI. The CDR3 spells CASSTDRGYTEAFF. Here the CDR3 DNA reads TGTGCCAGCAGTACCGACAGGGGGTACACTGAAGCTTTCTTT. Using reference TRBV2 and TRBJ1-1 for the parts outside the CDR3, the full variable domain is EPEVTQTPSHQVTQMGQEVILRCVPISNHLYFYWYRQILGQKVEFLVSFYNNEISEKSEIFDDQFSVERPDGSNFTLKIRSTKLEDSAMYFCASSTDRGYTEAFFGQGTRLTVV.

Written as DNA, the CDR3 is TGCGCCAGCAGCCCTAAACAGGGGAAGACGAACGAGCAGTACTTC. Protein: CASSPKQGKTNEQYF. The chain uses TRBV23-1 and TRBJ2-7, with 7 bases identical to TRBD1. TRBV23-1 has ORF status, its function being uncertain. The CDR3 has 15 residues. The ends lost 6 bases at V and 5 bases at J; junction bases unmatched: 13.

The chain carries TRBV7-9 and TRBJ1-1; D may be TRBD1 (5 bases). V was shortened by 4 bases and J by 2 bases, with 8 bases between the two germline ends. Germline V gene data show CDR1 as SEHNR and CDR2 as FQNEAQ (reference sequence). The CDR3 is 13 residues long. The CDR3 loop is CASSWGTNTEAFF. The CDR3 nucleotides are TGTGCCAGCAGCTGGGGGACTAACACTGAAGCTTTCTTT.

The chain uses TRBV12-3 or TRBV12-4 and TRBJ2-5; tentatively, D is TRBD2 (5 bases). CDR3 size: 11 residues. V gave up 5 bases and J gave up 7 bases, with 8 bases separating them. In DNA, the CDR3 is TGTGCCAGCAGTCAACGGGGGACCCAGTACTTC. Protein: CASSQRGTQYF.

The V gene is TRBV5-1, the J gene TRBJ2-3; 12 bases agree with TRBD2. The ends lost 3 bases at V and 3 bases at J; junction bases unmatched: 14. CDR3 length: 19 residues. CDR1 and CDR2 (germline): SGHRS, YFSETQ. Here the CDR3 reads CASSWRTTSGSRGTDTQYF. In nucleotides, the CDR3 is TGCGCCAGCAGCTGGAGGACGACTAGCGGGAGTCGGGGGACAGATACGCAGTATTTT.

This clone came up once. The rearrangement uses TRBV24-1 and TRBJ1-5; TRBD1 agrees at 9 bases. CDR1 and CDR2 from the germline V gene are KGHDR and SFDVKD. The V segment lost 2 bases and the J segment 9 bases; nucleotides outside the gene matches: 13. The CDR3 has 17 residues. The CDR3 loop reads CATSDSAGTGTIRPQHF. Here the CDR3 DNA reads TGTGCCACCAGTGATTCTGCAGGGACAGGGACTATACGGCCCCAGCATTTT.

This chain links TRBV3-1 (or the pseudogene TRBV3-2) with TRBJ2-3, with D possibly TRBD2 on 6 matching bases. CDR1 LGHDT and CDR2 YNNKEL come from the germline V gene (reference sequence). Trimming cost V 0 bases and J 7 bases, with 14 bases left between them. This CDR3 comprises 15 residues. CDR3 loop: CASSQEGPRGNTQYF. CDR3 coding DNA: TGTGCCAGCAGCCAAGAGGGTCCCCGCGGGAATACGCAGTATTTT.

DNA of the CDR3: TGTGCCAGCAGTTTTAAACGTCCCTCGGGGAACACCATATATTTT. Its protein product is CASSFKRPSGNTIYF. V is TRBV28 and J is TRBJ1-3; the D is unclear. Trimming pared 3 bases from V and 7 bases from J, leaving 16 bases between. Germline V gene lookup returns CDR1 MDHEN and CDR2 SYDVKM. The CDR3 has 15 residues.

The chain links TRBV27 to TRBJ1-5; no reliable D call. V lost 5 bases to trimming and J lost 3 bases, with 8 bases between them. Germline loops: CDR1 MNHEY, CDR2 SMNVEV (reference sequence). The length of the CDR3 is 13 residues. CDR3 amino acids: CASSTAINQPQHF. CDR3 bases: TGTGCCAGCAGTACTGCTATCAATCAGCCCCAGCATTTT.

This chain uses TRBV19 with TRBJ2-3; 14 nucleotides align to TRBD2. Per the germline V gene, CDR1 is LNHDA and CDR2 is SQIVND (reference sequence). There are 17 residues in the CDR3. Trimming took 3 bases from V and 8 from J; bases not matched to a gene: 10. The CDR3 here is CASSIGRLAGGPVTQYF. The CDR3 nucleotides read TGTGCCAGTAGTATTGGCAGACTAGCGGGAGGGCCGGTTACGCAGTATTTT.

The V gene is TRBV19, the J gene TRBJ2-3; D may be TRBD2 (5 bases). The CDR3 runs 15 residues. Looked up from germline, CDR1 is LNHDA and CDR2 is SQIVND (reference sequence). Trimming removed 5 bases at V and 0 bases at J, with 12 bases between. CDR3 sequence (DNA): TGTGCCAGTAGTTGGGCTAGCACTAGCACAGATACGCAGTATTTT. It codes for CASSWASTSTDTQYF.

This sequence joins TRBV6-6 and TRBJ2-1; 9 bases align to TRBD2. Per germline, CDR1 MNHNY and CDR2 SVGAGI (reference sequence). The ends lost 6 bases at V and 4 bases at J; junction bases unmatched: 10. The CDR3 length is 16 residues. CDR3 sequence reads: CASRPHASGMYNEQFF. The CDR3, as DNA: TGTGCCAGCAGACCGCACGCTAGCGGGATGTACAATGAGCAGTTCTTC.

This clone was seen a handful of times. The chain carries TRBV5-1 and TRBJ2-4, with 7 bases identical to TRBD1. This CDR3 region has 16 residues. The trim removed 4 bases at V and 0 bases at J, leaving 7 bases unmatched. Germline V gene lookup returns CDR1 SGHRS and CDR2 YFSETQ. CDR3: CASSPHDRVAKNIQYF. The CDR3 nucleotides are TGCGCCAGCAGCCCCCACGACAGGGTAGCCAAAAACATTCAGTACTTC. The full variable domain, completed using reference TRBV5-1 and TRBJ2-4, is KAGVTQTPRYLIKTRGQQVTLSCSPISGHRSVSWYQQTPGQGLQFLFEYFSETQRNKGNFPGRFSGRQFSNSRSEMNVSTLELGDSALYLCASSPHDRVAKNIQYFGAGTRLSVL.